The rows below give T cell receptor beta chains drawn from one sample of a study of blood T cell repertoires in COVID-19. The method was immunoSEQ multiplex PCR; TCRdb's version includes in-frame clones alone and lacks a portion of them. The sample carries some 86,000 clones, roughly 83% recorded once. The sample taken for sequencing was peripheral blood. The source of these receptors is a woman aged 80 or over with active or convalescent COVID-19. Both conserved end residues are part of each CDR3. D genes are given only for firm matches. Clone size is stated in some rows and not others, as once, few, many or a class when expanded.

clone_size	d_call	v_call	j_call	cdr3_aa	cdr3_nt
once	.	TRBV19	TRBJ2-2	CASSPSGAGELFF	TGTGCCAGTAGTCCCTCGGGGGCCGGGGAGCTGTTTTTT
.	.	TRBV11-2	TRBJ2-7	CATLSGYEQYF	TGTGCCACTCTCTCGGGTTACGAGCAGTACTTC
.	.	TRBV6-5	TRBJ1-2	CASSYAGPEIGYTF	TGTGCCAGCAGTTACGCGGGCCCGGAGATCGGCTACACCTTC
.	.	TRBV4-1	TRBJ1-2	CASSQDSQGTYGYTF	TGCGCCAGCAGCCAAGACAGCCAGGGGACCTATGGCTACACCTTC
.	TRBD2	TRBV6-5	TRBJ2-1	CASMASGGRIEQFF	TGTGCCAGCATGGCTAGCGGGGGTAGGATAGAGCAGTTCTTC
.	.	TRBV18	TRBJ1-1	CASSPRDSEAFF	TGTGCCAGCTCACCAAGAGACAGTGAAGCTTTCTTT
.	.	TRBV5-8	TRBJ2-1	CACGPTRHEQFF	TGTGCCTGCGGGCCAACAAGGCATGAGCAGTTCTTC
once	.	TRBV28	TRBJ2-7	CASSSSSYEQYF	TGTGCCAGCAGTTCCAGCTCCTACGAGCAGTACTTC
medium-sized	.	TRBV2	TRBJ2-3	CASSVETDTQYF	TGTGCCAGCAGTGTCGAGACAGACACGCAGTATTTT
.	.	TRBV6-2/TRBV6-3	TRBJ1-1	CASSYPTVNTEAFF	TGTGCCAGCAGTTACCCGACAGTGAACACTGAAGCTTTCTTT
.	TRBD1	TRBV9	TRBJ1-1	CASSAGGRTGSYTEAFF	TGTGCCAGCAGCGCCGGAGGGAGGACAGGGTCTTACACTGAAGCTTTCTTT
.	.	TRBV21-1	TRBJ1-1	CASSGPGQHHTEAFF	TGTGCCAGCAGCGGTCCAGGACAGCACCACACTGAAGCTTTCTTT
.	TRBD1	TRBV19	TRBJ1-5	CASSPTGGSQPQHF	TGTGCCAGTAGTCCCACAGGGGGTAGTCAGCCCCAGCATTTT
.	.	TRBV11-3	TRBJ2-1	CASSLDGDSYNEQFF	TGTGCCAGCAGCTTAGACGGGGACTCCTACAATGAGCAGTTCTTC
.	.	TRBV5-1	TRBJ2-2	CASSLDGAGTGELFF	TGCGCCAGCAGCTTGGATGGGGCCGGAACCGGGGAGCTGTTTTTT
.	TRBD2	TRBV10-1	TRBJ2-1	CASSRPSGAIFYSYNEQFF	TGCGCCAGCAGTCGTCCTAGCGGGGCTATTTTCTACTCCTACAATGAGCAGTTCTTC
.	.	TRBV7-2	TRBJ1-6	CASSFGGAWNSPLHF	TGTGCCAGCAGCTTTGGGGGGGCGTGGAATTCACCCCTCCACTTT
.	.	TRBV14	TRBJ1-1	CASSQDPGIITEAFF	TGTGCCAGCAGCCAAGATCCGGGAATAATCACTGAAGCTTTCTTT
.	TRBD1	TRBV7-2	TRBJ2-5	CASSLGTGVETQYF	TGTGCCAGCAGCTTAGGGACAGGGGTAGAGACCCAGTACTTC
.	.	TRBV5-1	TRBJ2-7	CASSLASGWRYEQYF	TGCGCCAGCAGCTTGGCCTCAGGGTGGCGATACGAGCAGTACTTC
.	.	TRBV6-6	TRBJ2-1	CASRKAGQEGYNEQFF	TGTGCCAGCAGAAAAGCAGGACAGGAGGGATACAATGAGCAGTTCTTC
.	.	TRBV19	TRBJ2-1	CASNGGTYNEQFF	TGTGCCAGTAATGGGGGCACCTACAATGAGCAGTTCTTC
few	TRBD1	TRBV5-1	TRBJ1-2	CASSFRAGGYEAYGYTF	TGCGCCAGCAGCTTTAGGGCAGGGGGCTACGAGGCCTATGGCTACACCTTC
.	TRBD2	TRBV9	TRBJ2-3	CASSVATGTSVSTDTQYF	TGTGCCAGCAGCGTAGCAACCGGGACTAGCGTTAGCACAGATACGCAGTATTTT
.	TRBD1	TRBV19	TRBJ2-1	CATQWTGGNEQFF	TGTGCCACCCAGTGGACAGGGGGCAATGAGCAGTTCTTC